This T cell receptor (beta chain) was profiled in a study of blood T cell repertoires in COVID-19. The wider study: Researchers got acute and convalescent COVID-19 samples from the United States, Italy and Spain.

This clone was counted many times. This table comes from immunoSEQ multiplex PCR, and its TCRdb copy is limited to in-frame clones, with some not included. This table has around 230,000 clones, 70% to 90% appearing once. V was cut by 0 bases and J by 6 bases, with 11 bases left in between. Germline CDR1 KGHSH, CDR2 LQKENI. The CDR3 covers 14 residues. This TCR was recovered from a man aged 30 to 39 who had recovered from COVID-19. This sequence joins TRBV18 and TRBJ1-2, with D perhaps TRBD1 (5 bases). What was sequenced was peripheral blood. CDR3 loop: CASSPPAGSHGYTF. CDR3 sequence (DNA): TGTGCCAGCTCACCACCCGCAGGGTCGCATGGCTACACCTTC.